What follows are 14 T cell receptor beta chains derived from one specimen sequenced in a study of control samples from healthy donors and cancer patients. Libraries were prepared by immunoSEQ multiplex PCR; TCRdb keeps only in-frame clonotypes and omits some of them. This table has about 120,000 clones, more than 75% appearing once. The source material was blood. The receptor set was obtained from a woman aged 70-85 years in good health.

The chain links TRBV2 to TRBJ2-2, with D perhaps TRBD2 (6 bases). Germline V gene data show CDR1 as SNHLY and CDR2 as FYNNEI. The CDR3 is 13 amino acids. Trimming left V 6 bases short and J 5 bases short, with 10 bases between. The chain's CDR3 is CASSRDLTGELFF. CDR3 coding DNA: TGTGCCAGCAGCCGGGACTTGACCGGGGAGCTGTTTTTT.

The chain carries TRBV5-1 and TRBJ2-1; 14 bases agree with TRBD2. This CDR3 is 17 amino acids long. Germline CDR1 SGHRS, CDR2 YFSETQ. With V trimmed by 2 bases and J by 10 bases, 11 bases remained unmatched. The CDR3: CASSFPGLAGGGWEQFF. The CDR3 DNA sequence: TGCGCCAGCAGCTTCCCCGGACTAGCGGGGGGAGGTTGGGAGCAGTTCTTC. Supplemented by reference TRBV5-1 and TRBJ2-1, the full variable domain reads KAGVTQTPRYLIKTRGQQVTLSCSPISGHRSVSWYQQTPGQGLQFLFEYFSETQRNKGNFPGRFSGRQFSNSRSEMNVSTLELGDSALYLCASSFPGLAGGGWEQFFGPGTRLTVL.

CDR3 amino acids: CSVHRNTEAFF. In DNA, the CDR3 is TGCAGCGTCCACAGGAACACTGAAGCTTTCTTT. The chain is built from TRBV29-1 and TRBJ1-1; D remains ambiguous. Germline V gene data show CDR1 as SQVTM and CDR2 as ANQGSEA. V lost 6 bases and J lost 1, with 6 bases in between. The CDR3 sequence is 11 residues long.

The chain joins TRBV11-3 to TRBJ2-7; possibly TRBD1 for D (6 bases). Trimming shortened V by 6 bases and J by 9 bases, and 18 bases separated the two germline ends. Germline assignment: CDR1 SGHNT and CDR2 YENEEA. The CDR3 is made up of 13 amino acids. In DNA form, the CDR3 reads TGTGCCAGCAGTTACCCAGGGGCCCTAGGGCAGTACTTC. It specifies CASSYPGALGQYF.

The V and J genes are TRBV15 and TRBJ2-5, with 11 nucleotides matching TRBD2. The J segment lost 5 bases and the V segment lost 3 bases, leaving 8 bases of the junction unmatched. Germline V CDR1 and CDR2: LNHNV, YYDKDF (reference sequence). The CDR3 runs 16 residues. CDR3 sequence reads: CATSSGSGGAWETQYF. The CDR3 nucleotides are TGTGCCACCAGCAGTGGTAGCGGGGGGGCCTGGGAGACCCAGTACTTC.

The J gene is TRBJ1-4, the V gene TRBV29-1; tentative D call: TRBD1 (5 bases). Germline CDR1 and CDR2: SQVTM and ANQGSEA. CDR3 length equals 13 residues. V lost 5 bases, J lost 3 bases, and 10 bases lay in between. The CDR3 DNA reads TGCAGCGTTCAGGGTAACCCTAATGAAAAACTGTTTTTT. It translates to CSVQGNPNEKLFF. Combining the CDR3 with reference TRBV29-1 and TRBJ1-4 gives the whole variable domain SAVISQKPSRDICQRGTSLTIQCQVDSQVTMMFWYRQQPGQSLTLIATANQGSEATYESGFVIDKFPISRPNLTFSTLTVSNMSPEDSSIYLCSVQGNPNEKLFFGSGTQLSVL.

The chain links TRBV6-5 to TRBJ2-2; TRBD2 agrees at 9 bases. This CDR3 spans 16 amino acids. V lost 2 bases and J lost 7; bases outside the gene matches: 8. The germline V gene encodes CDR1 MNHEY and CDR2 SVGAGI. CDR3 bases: TGTGCCAGCAGTTACGACGCGGGGGGGCGTGACGGGGAGCTGTTTTTT. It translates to CASSYDAGGRDGELFF.

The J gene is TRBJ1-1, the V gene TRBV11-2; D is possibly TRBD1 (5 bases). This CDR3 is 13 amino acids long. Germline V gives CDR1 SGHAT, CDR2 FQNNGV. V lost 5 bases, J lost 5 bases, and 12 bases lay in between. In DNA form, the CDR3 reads TGTGCCAGCAGCCAGGGCCCCGGGACTGAAGCTTTCTTT. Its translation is CASSQGPGTEAFF.

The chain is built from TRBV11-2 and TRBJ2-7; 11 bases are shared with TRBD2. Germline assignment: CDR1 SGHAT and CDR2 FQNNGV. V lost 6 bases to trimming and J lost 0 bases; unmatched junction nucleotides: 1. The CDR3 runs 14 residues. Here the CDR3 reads CASRLAGGSYEQYF. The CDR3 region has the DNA TGTGCCAGCAGGCTAGCGGGGGGCTCCTACGAGCAGTACTTC.

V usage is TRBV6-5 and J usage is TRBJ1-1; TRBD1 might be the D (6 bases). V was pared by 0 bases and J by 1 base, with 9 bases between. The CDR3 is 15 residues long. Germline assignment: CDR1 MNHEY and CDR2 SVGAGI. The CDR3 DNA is TGTGCCAGCAGTTACTCAAGACAGGCGAACACTGAAGCTTTCTTT. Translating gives CASSYSRQANTEAFF.

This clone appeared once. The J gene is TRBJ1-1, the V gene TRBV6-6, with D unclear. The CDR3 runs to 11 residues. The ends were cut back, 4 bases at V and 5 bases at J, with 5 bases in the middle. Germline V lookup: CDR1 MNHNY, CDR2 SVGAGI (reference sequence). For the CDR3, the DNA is TGTGCCAGCAGTTTTCGGACTGAAGCTTTCTTT. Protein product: CASSFRTEAFF.

The CDR3 DNA follows: TGTGCCAGCACTAACTACAATGAGCAGTTCTTC. Translated, it gives CASTNYNEQFF. This sequence joins TRBV6-4 and TRBJ2-1; D remains unclear. CDR3 length: 11 amino acids. Germline V gives CDR1 MRHNA, CDR2 SNTAGT. V gave up 7 bases and J gave up 3 bases, with 4 bases separating them.

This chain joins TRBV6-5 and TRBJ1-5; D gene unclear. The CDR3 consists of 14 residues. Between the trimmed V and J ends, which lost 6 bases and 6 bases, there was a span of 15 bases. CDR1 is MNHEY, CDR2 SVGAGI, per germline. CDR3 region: CASSRREASQPQHF. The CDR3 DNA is TGTGCCAGCAGCCGTCGGGAGGCCTCTCAGCCCCAGCATTTT.

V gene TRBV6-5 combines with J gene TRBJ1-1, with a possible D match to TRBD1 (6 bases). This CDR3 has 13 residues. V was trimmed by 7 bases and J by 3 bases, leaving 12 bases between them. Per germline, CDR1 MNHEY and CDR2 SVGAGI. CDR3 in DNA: TGTGCCAGCACCCCTAGGGGGGACACTGAAGCTTTCTTT. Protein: CASTPRGDTEAFF.